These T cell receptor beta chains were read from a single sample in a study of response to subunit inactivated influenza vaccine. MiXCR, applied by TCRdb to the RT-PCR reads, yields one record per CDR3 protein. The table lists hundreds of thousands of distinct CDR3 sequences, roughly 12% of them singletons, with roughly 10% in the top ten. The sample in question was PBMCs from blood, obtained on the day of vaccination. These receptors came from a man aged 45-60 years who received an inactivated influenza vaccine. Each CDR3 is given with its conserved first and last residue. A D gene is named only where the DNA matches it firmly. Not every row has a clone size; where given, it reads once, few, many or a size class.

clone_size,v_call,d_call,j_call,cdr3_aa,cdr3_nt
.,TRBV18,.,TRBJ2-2,CASSPIVSQGTGELFF,TGTGCCAGCTCACCGATAGTCAGCCAGGGCACCGGGGAGCTGTTTTTT
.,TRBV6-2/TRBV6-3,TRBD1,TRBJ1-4,CASSYGIYRGLDEKLFF,TGTGCCAGCAGTTACGGCATCTACAGGGGCCTTGATGAAAAACTGTTTTTT
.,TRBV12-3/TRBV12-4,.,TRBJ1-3,CASSLFQRNTIYF,TGTGCCAGCAGTTTATTTCAGCGAAACACCATATATTTT
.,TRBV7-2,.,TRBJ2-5,CASSLAGRTETQYF,TGTGCCAGCAGCCTGGCCGGCAGGACGGAGACCCAGTACTTC
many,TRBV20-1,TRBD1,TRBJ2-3,CSARSNRGGTDTQYF,TGCAGTGCTAGATCTAACAGGGGTGGCACAGATACGCAGTATTTT
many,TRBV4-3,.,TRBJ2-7,CASSQRDSSYEQYF,TGCGCCAGCAGCCAAAGGGATAGCTCCTACGAGCAGTACTTC
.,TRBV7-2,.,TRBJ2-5,CASSRGTEWVETQYF,TGTGCCAGCAGCCGCGGGACGGAATGGGTAGAGACCCAGTACTTC
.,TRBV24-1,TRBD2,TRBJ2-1,CATSGLSGGTSRDEQFF,TGTGCCACCAGTGGGCTTAGCGGGGGGACCTCCCGTGATGAGCAGTTCTTC
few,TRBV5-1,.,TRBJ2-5,CATSRGLGETQYF,TGCGCCACCAGTCGGGGGTTGGGAGAGACCCAGTACTTC
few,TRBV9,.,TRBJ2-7,CASSVGSTYEQYF,TGTGCCAGCAGCGTAGGGAGCACCTACGAGCAGTACTTC
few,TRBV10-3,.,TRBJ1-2,CAISPYLQGGDYGYTF,TGTGCCATCAGCCCTTACTTACAGGGAGGCGACTATGGCTACACCTTC
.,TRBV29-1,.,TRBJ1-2,CSVATDGYGYTF,TGCAGCGTTGCTACAGATGGGTATGGCTACACCTTC
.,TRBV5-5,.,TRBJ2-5,CASSRQHSIQETQYF,TGTGCCAGCAGCCGACAGCATAGTATCCAAGAGACCCAGTACTTC
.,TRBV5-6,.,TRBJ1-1,CASSTRFTEAFF,TGTGCCAGCAGCACACGATTCACTGAAGCTTTCTTT
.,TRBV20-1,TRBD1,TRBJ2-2,CSARVTGVKTGELFF,TGCAGTGCTAGGGTAACAGGGGTAAAAACCGGGGAGCTGTTTTTT
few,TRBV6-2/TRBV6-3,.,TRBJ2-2,CASSYSRTITGELFF,TGTGCCAGCAGTTACTCTAGGACTATCACCGGGGAGCTGTTTTTT
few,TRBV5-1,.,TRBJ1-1,CASSFTERHPLKNTEAFF,TGCGCCAGCAGCTTTACAGAGAGACATCCTCTCAAGAACACTGAAGCTTTCTTT
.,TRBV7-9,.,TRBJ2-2,CASSPARTTNTGELFF,TGTGCCAGCAGCCCTGCGAGGACTACCAACACCGGGGAGCTGTTTTTT
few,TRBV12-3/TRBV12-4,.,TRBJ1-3,CASSAGRGNTIYF,TGTGCCAGCTCCGCCGGGAGGGGAAACACCATATATTTT
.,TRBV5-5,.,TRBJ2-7,CASSWDLPRRHEQYF,TGTGCCAGCAGCTGGGACCTTCCCCGTCGTCACGAGCAGTACTTC
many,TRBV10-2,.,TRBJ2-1,CASGGLASYNEQFF,TGCGCCAGCGGGGGGCTAGCGAGCTACAATGAGCAGTTCTTC
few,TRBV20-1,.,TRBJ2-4,CSARDQWWAKNIQYF,TGCAGTGCTAGAGATCAGTGGTGGGCCAAAAACATTCAGTACTTC
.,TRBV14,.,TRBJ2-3,CASSPRGGRTATQYF,TGTGCCAGCAGCCCCCGCGGGGGCCGCACAGCTACGCAGTATTTT
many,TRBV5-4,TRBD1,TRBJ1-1,CASSTRQGRYTEAFF,TGTGCCAGCAGCACCAGACAGGGGAGGTACACTGAAGCTTTCTTT
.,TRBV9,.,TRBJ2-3,CASTYSTDTQYF,TGTGCCAGCACCTATAGCACAGATACGCAGTATTTT
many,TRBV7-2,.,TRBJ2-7,CASSPHGARVSYEQYF,TGTGCCAGCAGCCCGCACGGGGCCCGAGTTTCCTACGAGCAGTACTTC
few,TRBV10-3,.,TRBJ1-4,CAINNQLSEKLFF,TGTGCCATCAATAACCAACTAAGTGAAAAACTGTTTTTT
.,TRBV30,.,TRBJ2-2,CAWSVWTGELFF,TGTGCCTGGAGTGTATGGACCGGGGAGCTGTTTTTT
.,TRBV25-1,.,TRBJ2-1,CASSDFARPPQQFF,TGTGCCAGCAGTGATTTCGCCAGGCCCCCCCAGCAGTTCTTC
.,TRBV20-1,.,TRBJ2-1,CSPGNPRHEQFF,TGCAGTCCCGGGAACCCGCGCCATGAGCAGTTCTTC
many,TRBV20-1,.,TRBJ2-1,CSARRGFRDLRDEQFF,TGCAGTGCTAGGAGAGGATTCCGGGACCTAAGGGATGAGCAGTTCTTC